Presented here are 14 T cell receptor beta chains from one specimen sequenced in a study of radiotherapy plus CTLA-4 blockade in lung cancer (dated by TCRdb to between 2018 and 2020). Libraries were made using the immunoSEQ multiplex PCR assay. Drawn from immuneACCESS, this table holds only the in-frame rearrangements with V and J called that TCRdb kept. Clones are partly lost; checked studies trace under half to an unresolved V gene and leave the rest unexplained. In this sample the table shows some 60,000 clones, more than 70% of which occur a single time. The top ten clonotypes cover about 3% of the sample. The starting material was peripheral blood, obtained from a patient treated with radiotherapy plus ipilimumab. These receptors came from a human donor with non-small cell lung cancer who had a complete response to radiotherapy plus ipilimumab.

The genes are TRBV25-1 and TRBJ1-2; TRBD1 agrees at 9 bases. This CDR3 region has 15 residues. Germline trimming cut 3 bases from V and 4 bases from J; bases unmatched to any gene: 6. Germline lookup yields CDR1 MGHDK and CDR2 SYGVNS. CDR3 sequence (DNA): TGTGCCAGCAGTGACGCCGGGACAGGGCGCTATGGCTACACCTTC. Protein sequence: CASSDAGTGRYGYTF.

The chain combines TRBV18 with TRBJ2-3; a weak D match, TRBD2 (5 bases). Germline V gene sequence: CDR1 KGHSH, CDR2 LQKENI. V was cut by 0 bases and J by 1 base, with 14 bases left in between. This CDR3 contains 17 residues. The CDR3 loop reads CASSPPHSGLRTDTQYF. Here the CDR3 DNA reads TGTGCCAGCTCACCACCACACAGCGGACTCCGCACAGATACGCAGTATTTT.

The genes are TRBV18 and TRBJ1-5; 8 bases match TRBD1. V dropped 3 bases and J dropped 0; count of bases not matched to a gene: 4. Germline CDR1 is KGHSH and CDR2 is LQKENI. This CDR3 has 16 amino acids. The CDR3 nucleotides are TGTGCCAGCTCACCCGACAGGGGTAATAGCAATCAGCCCCAGCATTTT. It encodes CASSPDRGNSNQPQHF.

CDR3 amino acids: CASSLFGTGSTYEQYF. CDR3 bases: TGCGCCAGCAGCTTGTTTGGGACAGGGTCCACCTACGAGCAGTACTTC. The rearrangement uses TRBV5-1 and TRBJ2-5, with 9 bases aligning to TRBD1. TRBJ2-7 explains the end of the DNA better; the J call may be wrong. Germline V gene data show CDR1 as SGHRS and CDR2 as YFSETQ. The CDR3 runs to 16 residues.

This chain joins TRBV25-1 and TRBJ2-1; D is perhaps TRBD2 (6 bases). Trimming removed 2 bases from V and 6 bases from J, with 20 bases in between. The germline gives CDR1 MGHDK, CDR2 SYGVNS. CDR3 length equals 17 residues. The CDR3 loop reads CASSENLRGLPSNEQFF. CDR3 sequence (DNA): TGTGCCAGCAGTGAAAATTTGCGTGGACTACCCAGCAATGAGCAGTTCTTC.

This clone was seen once. J is TRBJ2-7 and V is TRBV27, with D possibly TRBD1 on 6 matching bases. The V end was cut by 6 bases, the J end by 5 bases, with 14 bases between. This CDR3 contains 13 residues. CDR1 is MNHEY, CDR2 SMNVEV, per germline (reference sequence). The CDR3 here is CASRKSGVHEQYF. The CDR3 DNA reads as TGTGCCAGCAGGAAATCAGGGGTCCACGAGCAGTACTTC.

This chain uses TRBV5-1 with TRBJ1-3; 7 bases map to TRBD1. This CDR3 spans 14 amino acids. V gave up 3 bases and J gave up 4 bases; unmatched junction bases: 4. Germline CDR1 reads SGHRS; CDR2 reads YFSETQ. CDR3 in DNA: TGCGCCAGCAGCTCCCCGGGACAGGGAAACACCATATATTTT. Translation: CASSSPGQGNTIYF.

J is TRBJ2-1 and V is TRBV21-1; the D segment call TRBD2 is taken from the table without a DNA check. TRBV21-1 is a pseudogene segment. This CDR3 has 19 amino acids. The CDR3 bases are TGTGCCAGCAGCAAAGCACAGGGGGTGGGTACTAGCGGGAGCAATGAGCAGTTCTTC. Amino acids: CASSKAQGVGTSGSNEQFF.

The chain couples TRBV5-1 to TRBJ1-2; D is possibly TRBD1 (5 bases). CDR3 length: 12 residues. V was shortened by 7 bases and J by 3 bases, with 10 bases between the two germline ends. Germline V gene sequence: CDR1 SGHRS, CDR2 YFSETQ. CDR3 sequence reads: CASGRGDYGYTF. The DNA of the CDR3 is TGCGCCAGCGGTCGGGGGGACTATGGCTACACCTTC.

The chain couples TRBV2 to TRBJ2-5, with 8 bases lining up with TRBD2. V was clipped by 7 bases and J by 2 bases; unmatched bases: 6. Germline values: CDR1 SNHLY, CDR2 FYNNEI. There are 14 residues in the CDR3. CDR3 region: CASTRLAKQETQYF. In DNA form, the CDR3 reads TGTGCCAGCACTAGACTAGCGAAACAAGAGACCCAGTACTTC.

This chain uses TRBV12-1 with TRBJ1-4; the listed D gene, TRBD1, was not tested against the DNA. TRBV12-1 constitutes a pseudogene. CDR3 length: 15 residues. The CDR3 DNA sequence: TGTGCCAGCAGCTGCCCGGGACAGGGGGATGAAAAACTGTTTTTT. It is translated as CASSCPGQGDEKLFF.

The chain is built from TRBV29-1 and TRBJ2-3, with TRBD2 matching over 10 bases. Unmatched junction bases numbered 6, after V lost 4 bases and J lost 5 bases. The CDR3 runs to 14 residues. Germline CDR1 SQVTM, CDR2 ANQGSEA. CDR3 sequence (DNA): TGCAGCGTTGTAGGGACTAGCGTAAAAGATACGCAGTATTTT. As protein: CSVVGTSVKDTQYF.

The gene calls are TRBV11-2 and TRBJ2-5; 10 bases are shared with TRBD2. In germline, CDR1 is SGHAT, CDR2 FQNNGV. V shed 1 base and J 4 bases; nucleotides not matched to a gene: 9. The CDR3 is 17 amino acids. In DNA, the CDR3 is TGTGCCAGCAGCTTAGGCTACCTAGCGGGAGTAGCAGAGACCCAGTACTTC. Its protein product is CASSLGYLAGVAETQYF.

The chain joins TRBV18 to TRBJ1-4; D is ambiguous. Germline assignment: CDR1 KGHSH and CDR2 LQKENI. The CDR3 has 15 amino acids. The V and J ends lost 2 bases and 0 bases respectively, with 7 bases between them. In DNA form, the CDR3 reads TGTGCCAGCTCACCAGGCCAAGCAACTAATGAAAAACTGTTTTTT. This gives the protein CASSPGQATNEKLFF.